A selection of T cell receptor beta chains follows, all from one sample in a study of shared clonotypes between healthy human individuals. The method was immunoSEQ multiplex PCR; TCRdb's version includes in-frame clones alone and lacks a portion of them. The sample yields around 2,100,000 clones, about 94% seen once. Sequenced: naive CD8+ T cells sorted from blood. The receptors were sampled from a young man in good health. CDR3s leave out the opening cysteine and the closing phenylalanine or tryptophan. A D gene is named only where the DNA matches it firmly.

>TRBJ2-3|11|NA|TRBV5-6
ASSFLETDTQY
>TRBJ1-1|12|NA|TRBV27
ASAKQQANTEAF
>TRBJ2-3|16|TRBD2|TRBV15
ATSSHVELAGLRDTQY
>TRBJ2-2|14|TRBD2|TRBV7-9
ASTTPGGLDSGELF
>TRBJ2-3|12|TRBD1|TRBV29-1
SVEGQGAKDTQY
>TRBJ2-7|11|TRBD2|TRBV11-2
ASSSGGNYEQY
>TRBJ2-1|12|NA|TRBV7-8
ASSLGGVYNEQF
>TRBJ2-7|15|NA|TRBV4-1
ASSQGEGTTGPYEQY
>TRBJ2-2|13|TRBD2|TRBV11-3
ASSPWEGGTGELF
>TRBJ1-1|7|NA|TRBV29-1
SVQEKAF
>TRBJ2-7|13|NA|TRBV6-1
ASSPWVQGQIEQY
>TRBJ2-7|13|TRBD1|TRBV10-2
ASSIPTTGGYEQY
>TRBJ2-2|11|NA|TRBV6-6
ASNWGATGELF
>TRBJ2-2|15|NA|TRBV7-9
ASSLPSPGWRTGELF
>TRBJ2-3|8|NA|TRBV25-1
ATYTDTQY
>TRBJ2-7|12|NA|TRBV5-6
ASSAGLTTYEQY
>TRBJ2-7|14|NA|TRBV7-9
ASSLESLTPSYEQY
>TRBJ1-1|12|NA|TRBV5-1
ASSLAQGNTEAF
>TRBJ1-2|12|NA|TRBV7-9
ASSLAIVGEGYT
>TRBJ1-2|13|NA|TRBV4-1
ASSPGNEPGRGYT
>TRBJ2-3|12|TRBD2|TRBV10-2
ASSESGEGDTQY
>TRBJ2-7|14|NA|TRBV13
ASSLGTGMRSYEQY
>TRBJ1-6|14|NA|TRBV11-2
ASSLDPGRYNSPLH
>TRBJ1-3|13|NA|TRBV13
ASSSLGVPGNTIY
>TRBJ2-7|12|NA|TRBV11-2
ASRKAGLPYEQY
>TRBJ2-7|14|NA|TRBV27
ASSPSTGWAIYEQY
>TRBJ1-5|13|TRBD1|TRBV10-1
ASSESRDRNQPQH
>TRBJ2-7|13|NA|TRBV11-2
ASSPPPGPSYEQY
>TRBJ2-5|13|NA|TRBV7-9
ASSHWGEGQETQY
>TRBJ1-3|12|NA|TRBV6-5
ASSPGNSGNTIY
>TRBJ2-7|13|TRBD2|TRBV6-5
ASSYASGPSYEQY
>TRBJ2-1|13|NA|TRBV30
AWRRGNDNYNEQF
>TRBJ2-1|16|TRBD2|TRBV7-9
ASSLGGLAGTFSNEQF
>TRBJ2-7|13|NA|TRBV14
ASSLRWGPAYEQY
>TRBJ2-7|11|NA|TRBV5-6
ASSYDRSYEQY
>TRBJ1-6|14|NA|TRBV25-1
ASSGKTDSYNSPLH